The 14 T cell receptor beta chains given below trace back to one sample, sequenced in a study of CD8 T cells in ankylosing spondylitis. TCRdb re-called the 5' RACE reads through MiXCR, storing one row per CDR3 protein. This table holds over 200,000 distinct CDR3 sequences, over 9.5% found once. The sequenced sample was blood, either unsorted or a sorted T cell fraction (not recorded which). The receptors here all came from a male donor with ankylosing spondylitis or in good health (not recorded which).

This clonotype was recorded at least ten times. This chain uses TRBV12-3 or TRBV12-4 with TRBJ2-2; tentatively, D is TRBD1 (5 bases). Trimming cost V 7 bases and J 6 bases, with 12 bases left between them. The CDR3 consists of 13 residues. The CDR3 DNA reads as TGTGCCAGCATTCGGACACCCCCCGGGGAGCTGTTTTTT. Amino acid sequence: CASIRTPPGELFF.

Many counts were recorded for this clonotype. The V and J genes are TRBV20-1 and TRBJ2-5, with 8 nucleotides matching TRBD1. The CDR3 length is 13 residues. Germline loops: CDR1 DFQATT, CDR2 SNEGSKA (reference sequence). The junction had 10 bases not matched to a gene; V was cut back by 7 bases and J by 6 bases. The CDR3 region has the DNA TGCAGTGGAACCGGACAGGGAATGAAGACCCAGTACTTC. Translated, it gives CSGTGQGMKTQYF.

The J gene is TRBJ1-3, the V gene TRBV12-3 or TRBV12-4; 7 nucleotides align to TRBD1. The CDR3 spans 15 residues. J gave up 4 bases and V 5 bases, and 8 bases lay outside the gene matches. CDR3 DNA sequence: TGTGCCAGCAGTCCGACAGGGAGGGTCGGAAACACCATATATTTT. Translation gives CASSPTGRVGNTIYF.

There are many counts of this clonotype. The chain joins TRBV6-1 to TRBJ1-5; 11 nucleotides match TRBD1. CDR1 is MNHNS, CDR2 SASEGT, per germline. This CDR3 has 16 residues. The V and J ends lost 2 bases and 4 bases, in that order; junction bases with no gene match: 4. The chain's CDR3 is CASSERTGGANQPQHF. CDR3 DNA sequence: TGTGCCAGCAGTGAACGGACAGGGGGCGCGAATCAGCCCCAGCATTTT.

This clonotype came up a few times. The chain carries TRBV20-1 and TRBJ2-3; D is unclear. V was cut by 6 bases and J by 1 base, with 20 bases left in between. The CDR3 loop spans 16 amino acids. Per the germline V gene, CDR1 is DFQATT and CDR2 is SNEGSKA (reference sequence). CDR3 amino acids: CSASLARQPGTDTQYF. The CDR3 DNA is TGCAGTGCGAGCCTCGCGCGCCAGCCTGGCACAGATACGCAGTATTTT.

This clonotype was recorded at least ten times. The chain uses TRBV28 and TRBJ2-5, with D maybe TRBD2 (6 bases). V was cut by 4 bases and J by 5 bases, with 20 bases left in between. CDR1 and CDR2 from the germline V gene are MDHEN and SYDVKM. This CDR3 has 16 amino acids. The CDR3 region is CASSSSWRGVTETQYF. CDR3 nucleotides: TGTGCCAGCAGTTCCTCATGGCGGGGAGTGACGGAGACCCAGTACTTC. The variable domain in full, with the rest retrieved from reference TRBV28 and TRBJ2-5, is DVKVTQSSRYLVKRTGEKVFLECVQDMDHENMFWYRQDPGLGLRLIYFSYDVKMKEKGDIPEGYSVSREKKERFSLILESASTNQTSMYLCASSSSWRGVTETQYFGPGTRLLVL.

About this clonotype: This may arise from a read error, as a much more abundant clone is one base away. The gene calls are TRBV28 and TRBJ2-3; TRBD2 agrees at 12 bases. This CDR3 is 16 amino acids long. V dropped 5 bases and J dropped 10; count of bases not matched to a gene: 13. CDR1 MDHEN and CDR2 SYDVKM come from the germline V gene. CDR3 amino acids: CASSQILAGGRNPQYF. The CDR3 coding sequence is TGTGCCAGCAGTCAGATACTAGCGGGGGGCCGAAACCCGCAGTATTTT. Full variable domain (remainder filled in from reference TRBV28 and TRBJ2-3): DVKVTQSSRYLVKRTGEKVFLECVQDMDHENMFWYRQDPGLGLRLIYFSYDVKMKEKGDIPEGYSVSREKKERFSLILESASTNQTSMYLCASSQILAGGRNPQYFGPGTRLTVL.

The chain links TRBV5-6 to TRBJ2-5; 15 positions agree with TRBD2. Per germline, CDR1 SGHDT and CDR2 YYEEEE. With 3 bases clipped from V and 1 base from J, the junction kept 7 bases outside the gene matches. CDR3 size: 18 residues. CDR3 in DNA: TGTGCCAGCAGCTCACCGGGACTAGCGGGGGGATTCCAAGAGACCCAGTACTTC. Translating it yields CASSSPGLAGGFQETQYF.

The gene calls are TRBV3-1 and TRBJ1-5; the match to TRBD1 covers 8 bases. The germline CDR1 and CDR2 sequences are LGHDT and YNNKEL (reference sequence). The CDR3 is 16 amino acids. The J segment lost 2 bases and the V segment lost 2 bases, leaving 5 bases of the junction unmatched. The CDR3 nucleotides are TGTGCCAGCAGCCAAAAGTCGGGACAGGGCAATCAGCCCCAGCATTTT. The encoded protein is CASSQKSGQGNQPQHF.

This clonotype came up many times. The chain carries TRBV25-1 and TRBJ2-2; 7 positions agree with TRBD1. J gave up 7 bases and V 5 bases, and 4 bases lay outside the gene matches. This CDR3 is built from 13 residues. Germline V gene sequence: CDR1 MGHDK, CDR2 SYGVNS. The DNA for the CDR3 is TGTGCCAGCAGTTGGACAGGCCGCGGGGAGCTGTTTTTT. This codes for CASSWTGRGELFF.

This clonotype was recorded at least ten times. The rearrangement uses TRBV20-1 and TRBJ1-6; a weak D match, TRBD1 (5 bases). In germline, CDR1 is DFQATT, CDR2 SNEGSKA (reference sequence). V was shortened by 5 bases and J by 9 bases, with 14 bases between the two germline ends. This CDR3 contains 13 residues. The CDR3 sequence: CSAGTGRGSPLHF. The CDR3 DNA is TGCAGTGCTGGGACCGGCAGAGGTTCACCCCTCCACTTT.

This clonotype was counted at least ten times. The rearrangement links TRBV28 to TRBJ2-7; 7 nucleotides align to TRBD1. V was clipped by 4 bases and J by 3 bases; unmatched bases: 3. Germline V gene data show CDR1 as MDHEN and CDR2 as SYDVKM. This CDR3 has 13 amino acids. The CDR3 DNA is TGTGCCAGCAGTTACAGGGGCGACTACGAGCAGTACTTC. Its translation is CASSYRGDYEQYF.

The genes are TRBV12-3 or TRBV12-4 and TRBJ2-7; 7 nucleotides align to TRBD2. This CDR3 is built from 13 residues. J gave up 3 bases and V 3 bases, and 2 bases lay outside the gene matches. The CDR3 sequence: CASSFPGGYEQYF. The CDR3 nucleotides are TGTGCCAGCAGTTTTCCGGGGGGCTACGAGCAGTACTTC.

The chain is built from TRBV12-3 or TRBV12-4 and TRBJ2-7; D is possibly TRBD1 (6 bases). The CDR3 loop spans 17 amino acids. V was pared by 6 bases and J by 4 bases, with 25 bases between. CDR3 sequence reads: CASSPGQILIPSYEQYF. In DNA form, the CDR3 reads TGTGCCAGCAGCCCTGGACAGATACTAATTCCCTCGTACGAGCAGTACTTC.